The 15 T cell receptor beta chains in this list originate from one sample, sequenced in a study of shared clonotypes between healthy human individuals. Sequencing used immunoSEQ multiplex PCR; TCRdb keeps in-frame clones, though not all of them. The sample records hundreds of thousands of clones, 95% to 96% being singletons. CD8 cells regarded as naive lacked CD45RO, were positively chosen for CCR7, and omitted terminally differentiated effector memory CD45RA+ cells. Sequencing was done on a sample of naive CD8+ T cells sorted from blood. The receptors shown here come from a woman aged 25 to 39 in good health.

This clone was recorded only once. This chain uses TRBV28 with TRBJ1-2; D not resolved. Trimming stripped 6 bases from V and 8 bases from J, with 13 bases between. Germline CDR1 reads MDHEN; CDR2 reads SYDVKM. The CDR3 is 12 amino acids. The CDR3 DNA is TGTGCCAGCAGGGGGTCCTTCGAGGGCTACACCTTC. It is translated as CASRGSFEGYTF.

As to this clone: In the same sample, other DNA sequences code for this CDR3. The rearrangement links TRBV19 to TRBJ2-3, with D tentatively TRBD1 (6 bases). The V end was cut by 1 base, the J end by 6 bases, with 8 bases between. Germline lookup yields CDR1 LNHDA and CDR2 SQIVND (reference sequence). The CDR3 runs to 13 residues. The CDR3: CASSIGGPDTQYF. CDR3 nucleotides: TGTGCCAGTAGTATAGGGGGGCCGGATACGCAGTATTTT.

The J gene is TRBJ1-1, the V gene TRBV4-1; TRBD1 might be the D (5 bases). This CDR3 comprises 14 residues. The germline CDR1 and CDR2 sequences are MGHRA and YSYEKL. Trimming left V 4 bases short and J 3 bases short, with 12 bases between. The CDR3 coding sequence is TGCGCCAGCAGCCGGACCGACAGTGACACTGAAGCTTTCTTT. Translated, it gives CASSRTDSDTEAFF.

This clone has a single count. V is TRBV4-1 and J is TRBJ2-2; 8 bases match TRBD1. The J segment lost 1 base and the V segment lost 4 bases, leaving 5 bases of the junction unmatched. The germline V gene encodes CDR1 MGHRA and CDR2 YSYEKL. The CDR3 has 16 amino acids. The CDR3 coding sequence is TGCGCCAGCAGCCTGACAGGGGCGATGAACACCGGGGAGCTGTTTTTT. It yields the protein CASSLTGAMNTGELFF.

This rearrangement joins TRBV30 to TRBJ2-7; D unclear. Germline-derived CDR1 and CDR2 are GTSNPN and SVGIG (reference sequence). The CDR3 runs 12 residues. V lost 0 bases and J lost 2, with 5 bases in between. CDR3 sequence: CAWSVGAYEQYF. The CDR3 region has the DNA TGTGCCTGGAGTGTAGGTGCCTACGAGCAGTACTTC. The complete variable domain, with remaining parts taken from reference TRBV30 and TRBJ2-7, reads SQTIHQWPATLVQPVGSPLSLECTVEGTSNPNLYWYRQAAGRGLQLLFYSVGIGQISSEVPQNLSASRPQDRQFILSSKKLLLSDSGFYLCAWSVGAYEQYFGPGTRLTVT.

The chain couples TRBV9 to TRBJ2-1; TRBD2 agrees at 10 bases. Germline values: CDR1 SGDLS, CDR2 YYNGEE. V was pared by 4 bases and J by 7 bases, with 11 bases of the junction left unmatched. The CDR3 spans 16 residues. The CDR3 loop reads CASSPWGLAPGNEQFF. As DNA, the CDR3 is TGTGCCAGCAGCCCCTGGGGACTAGCGCCCGGTAATGAGCAGTTCTTC.

The rearrangement links TRBV27 to TRBJ1-4, with 7 positions matching TRBD1. The junction had 6 bases not matched to a gene; V was cut back by 2 bases and J by 3 bases. CDR3 size: 16 residues. Germline CDR1 and CDR2: MNHEY and SMNVEV (reference sequence). The CDR3 DNA reads as TGTGCCAGCAGTTTAGGCGTAGGGACAGCTAATGAAAAACTGTTTTTT. Protein: CASSLGVGTANEKLFF.

This sequence joins TRBV7-8 and TRBJ2-7; TRBD2 matches at 9 bases. CDR3 size: 14 residues. V was clipped by 3 bases and J by 2 bases; unmatched bases: 2. CDR1 SGHVS and CDR2 FQNEAQ come from the germline V gene. Here the CDR3 reads CASSFSGRTYEQYF. The CDR3 DNA follows: TGTGCCAGCAGCTTTAGCGGGAGAACCTACGAGCAGTACTTC.

Written as DNA, the CDR3 is TGTGCCAGCAGCTTAGATGGCGGTTGGACGAAGGGCGAGCAGTACTTC. This gives the protein CASSLDGGWTKGEQYF. V gene TRBV11-2 combines with J gene TRBJ2-7; D gene uncertain. CDR1 is SGHAT, CDR2 FQNNGV, per germline. The germline V and J ends were trimmed by 0 bases and 6 bases, with 18 bases remaining between them. The CDR3 loop spans 16 amino acids.

The chain is built from TRBV29-1 and TRBJ2-7; 8 bases map to TRBD2. The CDR3 totals 13 residues. Germline CDR1 is SQVTM and CDR2 is ANQGSEA. The ends lost 7 bases at V and 2 bases at J; junction bases unmatched: 7. Here the CDR3 reads CSALAGGPYEQYF. Here the CDR3 DNA reads TGCAGCGCCCTGGCGGGAGGTCCCTACGAGCAGTACTTC.

The chain uses TRBV19 and TRBJ1-4; weak D call: TRBD1 (5 bases). Deletions cut 5 bases from V and 3 bases from J, with 16 bases between. Germline V gives CDR1 LNHDA, CDR2 SQIVND (reference sequence). The CDR3 is made up of 16 amino acids. CDR3 DNA: TGTGCCAGTAGTGCTCTGCTGGGGGGGGCTAATGAAAAACTGTTTTTT. It is translated as CASSALLGGANEKLFF.

V gene TRBV10-3 combines with J gene TRBJ1-5, with D maybe TRBD1 (5 bases). Germline V CDR1 and CDR2: ENHRY, SYGVKD. This CDR3 contains 15 residues. V lost 0 bases and J 4 bases, leaving 10 bases between the germline ends. The CDR3 reads CAISESGETNQPQHF. CDR3 DNA: TGTGCCATCAGTGAGTCGGGGGAGACTAATCAGCCCCAGCATTTT.

The chain employs TRBV5-4 and TRBJ2-7; 8 nucleotides agree with TRBD2. Germline CDR1 and CDR2: SGHNT and YYREEE (reference sequence). The J segment lost 5 bases and the V segment lost 6 bases, leaving 13 bases of the junction unmatched. The CDR3 runs to 15 residues. CDR3: CASIPWGGRLDEQYF. The CDR3 DNA is TGTGCCAGCATCCCCTGGGGCGGGAGGCTCGACGAGCAGTACTTC.

Comment on this clone: Other DNA sequences in the sample encode the same CDR3. The V gene is TRBV5-4, the J gene TRBJ2-3; D uncertain. Trimming removed 3 bases at V and 5 bases at J, with 4 bases between. Germline CDR1 SGHNT, CDR2 YYREEE (reference sequence). This CDR3 comprises 11 residues. The CDR3 coding sequence is TGTGCCAGCAGCTCTATAGATACGCAGTATTTT. It is translated as CASSSIDTQYF.

This chain uses TRBV4-1 with TRBJ2-7, with D unresolved. V lost 3 bases to trimming and J lost 4 bases, with 10 bases between them. This CDR3 comprises 13 residues. Germline V CDR1 and CDR2: MGHRA, YSYEKL. This CDR3 reads CASSHAPTYEQYF. DNA of the CDR3: TGCGCCAGCAGCCATGCCCCGACTTACGAGCAGTACTTC.